This TCR beta chain was retrieved from a study of blood T cell repertoires in COVID-19. Germline trimming cut 6 bases from V and 11 bases from J; bases unmatched to any gene: 7. CDR1 and CDR2 (germline): MNHEY, SVGAGI. The CDR3 consists of 13 residues. Produced via immunoSEQ multiplex PCR; TCRdb's table is partial and in-frame only. Found here are some 91,000 clones, 90% of them singletons; the top ten hold about 1.7%. Sequenced input: peripheral blood. This receptor was taken from a man aged 60 to 69 with acute or convalescent COVID-19. The rearrangement uses TRBV6-5 and TRBJ1-4; the match to TRBD1 covers 9 bases. The chain's CDR3 is CASSQGQGGKLFF. The DNA of the CDR3 is TGTGCCAGCAGCCAGGGACAGGGAGGTAAACTGTTTTTT.